This TCR beta chain appears in the sequencing data of a study of Ad26.COV2.S vaccination and SARS-CoV-2 variants. Regarding the study as a whole: TCR breadth and depth analyses may have underestimated total T cell responses. Vaccine and placebo recipients had comparable breadth of non-spike TCRs.

Clones were read by immunoSEQ multiplex PCR, and TCRdb kept only the in-frame ones, dropping some. Among more than 350,000 clones, about 93% were seen once, and the ten largest hold 9% to 15%. With V trimmed by 4 bases and J by 1 base, 0 bases remained unmatched. CDR1 is SGHRS, CDR2 YFSETQ, per germline. This CDR3 comprises 14 residues. In regard to this clone: Its antigen is unknown.

Documented treatment: some 20 received Ad26.COV2.S at low or high dose, single or two shots; roughly five received placebo; per-sample allocation not given. At day 63 after the first vaccine or placebo injection, samples were drawn. An Ad26 vector that expressed Wuhan-strain SARS-CoV-2 spike constituted the vaccine. The source material was peripheral blood, sampled in a trial of Ad26.COV2.S vaccine versus placebo. The rearrangement uses TRBV5-1 and TRBJ2-2, with TRBD2 matching 8 bases. This receptor was taken from a person between 18 and 65 years old who received the Ad26.COV2.S COVID-19 vaccine or a placebo. In DNA, the CDR3 is TGCGCCAGCAGCCTAGCGGGGAACACCGGGGAGCTGTTTTTT. Translating gives CASSLAGNTGELFF.